This TCR beta chain comes out of a study of beta chain features in type 1 diabetes. The germline gives CDR1 SGDLS, CDR2 YYNGEE. The CDR3 is 16 amino acids. The V gene end was trimmed by 0 bases and the J gene end by 3 bases; junction bases not matched to a gene: 3. General observations from the study: Cells with high TCR expression could be over-represented when cDNA is sequenced.

Concerning this clone: Its antigen is unidentified.

The entirety of the isolated RNA underwent reverse transcription, so expressed TCRB transcripts were sequenced. Some clones are missing from TCRdb's copy, which holds only in-frame ones; the method was immunoSEQ multiplex PCR. The data hold over 500,000 clones, with less than 20% observed a single time. The material sequenced was naive CD4+ T cells from blood. This TCR derives from a man younger than 35 in good health. This chain connects TRBV9 to TRBJ1-3; 10 positions match TRBD1. The CDR3 sequence is CASSVAGTGVGNTIYF. CDR3 in DNA: TGTGCCAGCAGCGTAGCTGGGACAGGGGTTGGAAACACCATATATTTT.